This TCR beta chain appears in the sequencing data of a study of blood T cell repertoires in COVID-19. Losses at the gene ends were 5 bases for V and 3 bases for J; bases not matched to a gene: 5. The CDR3 extends over 16 amino acids. CDR1 is SGHDT, CDR2 YYEEEE, per germline. Data came from immunoSEQ multiplex PCR; TCRdb stores just in-frame clones and leaves some out. The sample yields around 260,000 clones, approximately 85% seen once. This sequence was found in a human donor with COVID-19, enrolled during active disease. The donor label of this sample is uncertain. Input material: peripheral blood. The gene calls are TRBV5-6 and TRBJ2-2, with 12 bases that match TRBD2. The DNA of the CDR3 is TGTGCCAGCAGTATTCTAGCGGGAGGGTACACCGGGGAGCTGTTTTTT. This gives the protein CASSILAGGYTGELFF.